These T cell receptor beta chains were read from a single sample in a study of blood T cell repertoires in COVID-19. The assay was immunoSEQ multiplex PCR, and TCRdb's table has in-frame clones only and misses some. The sample consists of around 32,000 clones, more than 85% of them appearing once. Sequenced: peripheral blood. These TCRs come from a male donor with active COVID-19. Both conserved end residues are part of each CDR3. A D gene is named only where the DNA matches it firmly.

v_gene,j_gene,d_gene,CDR3aa
TRBV7-3,TRBJ2-5,TRBD2,CASSLTGTSGGQGTQYF
TRBV5-5,TRBJ1-2,TRBD1,CASSLQGAGYGYTF
TRBV27,TRBJ2-5,TRBD2,CASSLTRWGGETQYF
TRBV3-1/TRBV3-2,TRBJ1-1,NA,CASSQVGGMTEAFF
TRBV6-2/TRBV6-3,TRBJ2-1,NA,CASSQGLVQFF
TRBV9,TRBJ1-2,TRBD1,CASSVGGTGTYGYTF
TRBV5-4,TRBJ2-3,TRBD2,CASSLPGGGGDTQYF
TRBV5-1,TRBJ2-5,NA,CASSWTGQETQYF
TRBV7-9,TRBJ1-1,NA,CASSSTGYGVTNTEAFF
TRBV18,TRBJ2-7,TRBD1,CASSPSPNRGSYEQYF
TRBV18,TRBJ2-2,NA,CASCDRNTGELFF
TRBV11-2,TRBJ1-1,NA,CASSLWRLGGKMNTEAFF
TRBV7-8,TRBJ1-2,NA,CASSFGRGDGYTF
TRBV3-1/TRBV3-2,TRBJ2-1,TRBD2,CASSQDLGLAGGSNEQFF
TRBV7-8,TRBJ1-1,NA,CASSRNRAGASAEAFF
TRBV10-3,TRBJ1-1,NA,CAISESGQNTEAFF
TRBV27,TRBJ2-7,NA,CASSFVSGKKYYEQYF
TRBV19,TRBJ1-6,NA,CASTDMVAYNSPLHF
TRBV5-5,TRBJ1-1,NA,CASSWGSRGPEAFF
TRBV5-4,TRBJ1-4,TRBD1,CASSRRGLGDEKLFF
TRBV3-1/TRBV3-2,TRBJ2-3,TRBD2,CASSQVAGGSTDTQYF
TRBV6-5,TRBJ1-1,NA,CASRQRNTEAFF
TRBV19,TRBJ1-2,NA,CASKPRDNYYGYTF
TRBV18,TRBJ2-3,NA,CASSPIQGGSADTQYF
TRBV7-9,TRBJ2-1,TRBD2,CAGTSGSNEQFF
TRBV6-5,TRBJ2-2,NA,CASSRTGTSTGELFF
TRBV23-1,TRBJ1-5,TRBD1,CASSTGQRTNQPQHF
TRBV11-2,TRBJ1-1,NA,CASSFWEHPKAFF
TRBV6-5,TRBJ2-1,TRBD2,CASRRRGESYNEQFF
TRBV11-2,TRBJ2-7,NA,CASSPRLRGYEQYF
TRBV4-3,TRBJ2-5,TRBD1,CASSQDAPGQGTETQYF
TRBV5-4,TRBJ2-7,TRBD2,CASSSSGVSYEQYF
TRBV19,TRBJ1-2,TRBD1,CATSRWQGEFLPDYGYTF